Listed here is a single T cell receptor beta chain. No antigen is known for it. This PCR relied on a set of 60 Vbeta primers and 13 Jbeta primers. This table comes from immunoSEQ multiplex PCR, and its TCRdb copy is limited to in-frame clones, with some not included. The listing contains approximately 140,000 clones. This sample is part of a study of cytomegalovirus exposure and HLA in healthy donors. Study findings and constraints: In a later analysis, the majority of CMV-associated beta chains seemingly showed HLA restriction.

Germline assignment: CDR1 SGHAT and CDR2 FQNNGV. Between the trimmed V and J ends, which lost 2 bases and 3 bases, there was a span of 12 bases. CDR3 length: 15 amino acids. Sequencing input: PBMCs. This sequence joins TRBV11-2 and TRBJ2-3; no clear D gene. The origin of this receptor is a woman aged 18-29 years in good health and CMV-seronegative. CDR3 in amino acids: CASSLPGQRTDTQYF. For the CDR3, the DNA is TGTGCCAGCAGCTTACCAGGCCAAAGGACAGATACGCAGTATTTT.